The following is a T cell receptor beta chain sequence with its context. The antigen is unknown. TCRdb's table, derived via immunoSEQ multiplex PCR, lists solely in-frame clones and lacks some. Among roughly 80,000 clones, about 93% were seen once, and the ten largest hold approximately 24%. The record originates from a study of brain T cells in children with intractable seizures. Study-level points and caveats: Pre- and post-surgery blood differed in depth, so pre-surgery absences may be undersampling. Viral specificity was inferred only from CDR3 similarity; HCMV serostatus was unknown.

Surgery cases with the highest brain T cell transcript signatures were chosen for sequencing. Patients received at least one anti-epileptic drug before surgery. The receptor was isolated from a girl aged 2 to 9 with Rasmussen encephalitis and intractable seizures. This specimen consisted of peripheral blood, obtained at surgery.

The CDR3 DNA reads as TGCGCCAGCAGCCCTCCTGACCCGACTAGCGGGAGAGTAGAGACCCAGTACTTC. This translates into CASSPPDPTSGRVETQYF. The chain couples TRBV5-1 to TRBJ2-5, with 12 bases identical to TRBD2. Trimming removed 4 bases from V and 4 bases from J; junction bases left unmatched: 14. The CDR3 runs 18 residues. Germline loops: CDR1 SGHRS, CDR2 YFSETQ.